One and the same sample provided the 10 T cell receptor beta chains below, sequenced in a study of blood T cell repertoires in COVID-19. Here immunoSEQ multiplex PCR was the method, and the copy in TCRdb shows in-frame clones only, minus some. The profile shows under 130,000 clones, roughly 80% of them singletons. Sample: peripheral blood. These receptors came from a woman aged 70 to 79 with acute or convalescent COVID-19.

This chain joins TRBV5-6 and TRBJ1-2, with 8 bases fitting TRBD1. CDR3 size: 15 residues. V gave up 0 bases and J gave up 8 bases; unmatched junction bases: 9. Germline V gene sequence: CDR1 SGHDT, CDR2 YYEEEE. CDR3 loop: CASSLGTGRVRGYTF. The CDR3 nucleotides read TGTGCCAGCAGCTTGGGGACAGGGAGGGTGAGGGGCTACACCTTC.

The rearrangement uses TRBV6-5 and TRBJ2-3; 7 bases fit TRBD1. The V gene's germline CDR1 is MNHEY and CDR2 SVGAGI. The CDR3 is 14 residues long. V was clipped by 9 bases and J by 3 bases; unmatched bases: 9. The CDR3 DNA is TGTGCCAGGAACCAGGGGGTGGGAACAGATACGCAGTATTTT. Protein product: CARNQGVGTDTQYF.

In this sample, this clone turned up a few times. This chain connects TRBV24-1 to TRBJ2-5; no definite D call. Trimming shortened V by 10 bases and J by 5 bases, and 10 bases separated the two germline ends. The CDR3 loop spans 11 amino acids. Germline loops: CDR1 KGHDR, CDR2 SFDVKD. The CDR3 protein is CATADIETQYF. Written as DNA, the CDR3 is TGTGCCACGGCTGACATCGAGACCCAGTACTTC.

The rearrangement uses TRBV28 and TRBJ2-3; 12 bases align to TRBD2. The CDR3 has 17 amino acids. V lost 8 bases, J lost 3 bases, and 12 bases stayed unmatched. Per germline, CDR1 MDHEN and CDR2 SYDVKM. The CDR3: CASPPRLAGGGTDTQYF. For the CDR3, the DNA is TGTGCCAGCCCCCCCCGGCTAGCGGGGGGGGGTACAGATACGCAGTATTTT.

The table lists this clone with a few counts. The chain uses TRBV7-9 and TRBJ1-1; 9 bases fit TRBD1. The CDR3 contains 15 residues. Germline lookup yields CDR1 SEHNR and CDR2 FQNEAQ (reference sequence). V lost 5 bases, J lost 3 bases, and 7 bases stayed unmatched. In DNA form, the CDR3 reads TGTGCCAGCAGCACAACCGGGACAGGGCACACTGAAGCTTTCTTT. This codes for CASSTTGTGHTEAFF. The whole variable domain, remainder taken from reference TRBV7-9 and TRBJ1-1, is DTGVSQNPRHKITKRGQNVTFRCDPISEHNRLYWYRQTLGQGPEFLTYFQNEAQLEKSRLLSDRFSAERPKGSFSTLEIQRTEQGDSAMYLCASSTTGTGHTEAFFGQGTRLTVV.

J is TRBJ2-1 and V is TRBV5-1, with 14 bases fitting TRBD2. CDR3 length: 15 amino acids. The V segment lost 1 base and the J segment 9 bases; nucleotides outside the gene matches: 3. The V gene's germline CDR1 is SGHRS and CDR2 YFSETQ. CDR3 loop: CASSLSGLAGGEQFF. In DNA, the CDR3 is TGCGCCAGCAGCTTGTCCGGACTAGCGGGGGGTGAGCAGTTCTTC.

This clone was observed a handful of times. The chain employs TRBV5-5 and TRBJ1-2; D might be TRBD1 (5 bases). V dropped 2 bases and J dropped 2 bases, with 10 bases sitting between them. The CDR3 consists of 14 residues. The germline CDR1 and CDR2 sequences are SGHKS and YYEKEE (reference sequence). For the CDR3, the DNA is TGTGCCAGCAGCTTAGACAGCACCAACTATGGCTACACCTTC. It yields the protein CASSLDSTNYGYTF.

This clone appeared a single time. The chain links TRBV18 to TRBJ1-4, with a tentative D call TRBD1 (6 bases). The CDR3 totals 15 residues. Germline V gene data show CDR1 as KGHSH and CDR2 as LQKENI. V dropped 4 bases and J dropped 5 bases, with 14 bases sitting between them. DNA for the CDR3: TGTGCCAGCTCACAACAGGGAGGGCAAAATGAAAAACTGTTTTTT. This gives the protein CASSQQGGQNEKLFF.

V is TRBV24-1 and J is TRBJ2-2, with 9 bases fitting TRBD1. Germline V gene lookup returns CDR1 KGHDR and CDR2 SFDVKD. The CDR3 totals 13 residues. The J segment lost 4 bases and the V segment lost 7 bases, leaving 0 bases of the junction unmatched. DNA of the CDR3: TGTGCCACCAGGGACAGGGGCACCGGGGAGCTGTTTTTT. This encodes CATRDRGTGELFF.

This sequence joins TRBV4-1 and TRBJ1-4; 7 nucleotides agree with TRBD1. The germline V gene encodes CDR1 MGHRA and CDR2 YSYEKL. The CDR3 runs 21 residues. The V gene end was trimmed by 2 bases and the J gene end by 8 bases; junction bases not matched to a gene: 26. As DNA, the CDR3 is TGCGCCAGCAGCCAATCCACTTTATACGGACAAGGGGGCAGCAAAAACGAAAAACTGTTTTTT. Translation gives CASSQSTLYGQGGSKNEKLFF.